This passage covers 25 T cell receptor beta chains from one sample sequenced in a study of PD-1 blockade in classical Hodgkin lymphoma. Relapses following autologous stem cell transplantation were seen in all patients, with brentuximab vedotin exposure varying. Sequenced by immunoSEQ multiplex PCR; TCRdb stores in-frame clones only, minus some. The table lists some 96,000 clones, over 80% of them singletons. The sequencing used peripheral blood mononuclear cells (PBMCs), collected at baseline. The receptors were gathered from a human donor with classical Hodgkin lymphoma.

There are a few counts of this clone. The chain employs TRBV5-4 and TRBJ1-1; D is undetermined. Trimming shortened V by 0 bases and J by 1 base, and 13 bases separated the two germline ends. Germline V gives CDR1 SGHNT, CDR2 YYREEE (reference sequence). The CDR3 length is 16 residues. The CDR3 coding sequence is TGTGCCAGCAGCTTGGGGTCTCCCCTCGGGAACACTGAAGCTTTCTTT. Translating gives CASSLGSPLGNTEAFF.

V gene TRBV5-8 combines with J gene TRBJ2-7; possible D gene TRBD1, 5 bases. This CDR3 region has 14 residues. CDR1 and CDR2 from the germline V gene are SGHTS and YDEGEE. Trimming shortened V by 4 bases and J by 0 bases, and 11 bases separated the two germline ends. Here the CDR3 reads CASSLGPSSYEQYF. The CDR3 DNA reads TGTGCCAGCAGCCTGGGGCCATCCTCCTACGAGCAGTACTTC. Complete variable domain (other parts from reference TRBV5-8 and TRBJ2-7): EAGVTQSPTHLIKTRGQQATLRCSPISGHTSVYWYQQALGLGLQFLLWYDEGEERNRGNFPPRFSGRQFPNYSSELNVNALELEDSALYLCASSLGPSSYEQYFGPGTRLTVT.

This clone appeared a single time. This sequence joins TRBV11-1 and TRBJ2-5, with TRBD1 matching 9 bases. The germline V gene has CDR1 SGHAT and CDR2 FQDESV (reference sequence). This CDR3 contains 15 residues. V lost 3 bases to trimming and J lost 4 bases; unmatched junction nucleotides: 6. The CDR3 nucleotides read TGTGCCAGCAGCTTTCCGGGACAGGGAAGAGAGACCCAGTACTTC. Residues: CASSFPGQGRETQYF.

The chain is built from TRBV5-6 and TRBJ2-1; a possible D gene is TRBD1 (6 bases). The CDR3 spans 12 residues. Germline loops: CDR1 SGHDT, CDR2 YYEEEE. With 0 bases removed from V and 8 bases from J, the gap between germline ends came to 6 bases. Here the CDR3 DNA reads TGTGCCAGCAGCTTGGGGGGGCATGAGCAGTTCTTC. Residues: CASSLGGHEQFF.

The CDR3 spells CASSLGGSSYGYTF. CDR3 DNA sequence: TGTGCCAGCAGTTTAGGGGGGTCTAGCTATGGCTACACCTTC. The gene calls are TRBV28 and TRBJ1-2, with a possible D match to TRBD1 (5 bases). The V gene lost 2 bases and the J gene lost 4 bases, with 11 bases spanning the gap. Germline loops: CDR1 MDHEN, CDR2 SYDVKM. The CDR3 is 14 amino acids.

The chain recombines TRBV2 with TRBJ2-1, with D tentatively TRBD1 (6 bases). The CDR3 has 16 residues. Looked up from germline, CDR1 is SNHLY and CDR2 is FYNNEI. The germline V and J ends were trimmed by 4 bases and 7 bases, with 20 bases remaining between them. CDR3 DNA: TGTGCCAGCAGTGTCCGGACCCAGGGGAGTGGGAATGAGCAGTTCTTC. It encodes CASSVRTQGSGNEQFF.

The sample holds many counts of this clone. The rearrangement joins TRBV6-5 to TRBJ2-1, with D tentatively TRBD1 (6 bases). Between the trimmed V and J ends, which lost 2 bases and 0 bases, there was a span of 8 bases. CDR1 MNHEY and CDR2 SVGAGI come from the germline V gene. The CDR3 totals 15 residues. CDR3 protein: CASSYQGSSYNEQFF. CDR3 nucleotide sequence: TGTGCCAGCAGTTACCAGGGGAGCTCCTACAATGAGCAGTTCTTC.

V is TRBV19 and J is TRBJ1-5; 7 positions match TRBD1. J was trimmed by 0 bases and V by 6 bases; bases with no gene match: 14. CDR1 is LNHDA and CDR2 is SQIVND in the germline V gene (reference sequence). There are 18 residues in the CDR3. The CDR3: CASSRQGRIAGSNQPQHF. The CDR3 coding sequence is TGTGCCAGTAGCCGACAGGGACGGATAGCGGGTAGCAATCAGCCCCAGCATTTT.

V usage is TRBV5-1 and J usage is TRBJ2-7; D could derive from TRBD1 or TRBD2 (5 bases each). CDR3 length: 12 amino acids. The V gene lost 1 base and the J gene lost 7 bases, with 9 bases spanning the gap. The germline gives CDR1 SGHRS, CDR2 YFSETQ. CDR3 nucleotide sequence: TGCGCCAGCAGCTTGCCTGGGACGGAGCAGTACTTC. This sequence encodes CASSLPGTEQYF. The full variable domain, rest sourced from reference TRBV5-1 and TRBJ2-7, is KAGVTQTPRYLIKTRGQQVTLSCSPISGHRSVSWYQQTPGQGLQFLFEYFSETQRNKGNFPGRFSGRQFSNSRSEMNVSTLELGDSALYLCASSLPGTEQYFGPGTRLTVT.

The chain couples TRBV7-7 to TRBJ2-2, with D perhaps matching TRBD1 (6 bases). CDR1 is SSHAT and CDR2 is FNYEAQ in the germline V gene (reference sequence). With 6 bases removed from V and 5 bases from J, the gap between germline ends came to 16 bases. This CDR3 is built from 15 residues. The CDR3 sequence is CASRPTGIGTGELFF. CDR3 DNA: TGTGCCAGCAGGCCCACAGGGATAGGAACCGGGGAGCTGTTTTTT.

This chain uses TRBV9 with TRBJ2-5; TRBD2 matches 7 bases. V was pared by 0 bases and J by 9 bases, with 2 bases of the junction left unmatched. Germline V gene data show CDR1 as SGDLS and CDR2 as YYNGEE. The CDR3 covers 12 residues. The CDR3 nucleotides read TGTGCCAGCAGCGTAGGGGGGGGTCCCCAGTACTTC. It is translated as CASSVGGGPQYF.

DNA for the CDR3: TGTGCCAGCAGCAGCTCTAGTCAGGGTGGCTACGAGCAGTACTTC. This sequence encodes CASSSSSQGGYEQYF. The genes are TRBV5-4 and TRBJ2-7, with D perhaps TRBD1 (5 bases). Germline V lookup: CDR1 SGHNT, CDR2 YYREEE (reference sequence). The CDR3 has 15 amino acids. V lost 4 bases and J lost 3, with 17 bases in between.

This sequence joins TRBV4-2 and TRBJ1-1, with D possibly matching TRBD1 (5 bases). The germline V and J ends were trimmed by 4 bases and 1 base, with 16 bases remaining between them. The CDR3 is 16 residues long. Germline CDR1 LGHNA, CDR2 YNFKEQ. The CDR3 is CASSPLQGAANTEAFF. In nucleotides, the CDR3 is TGTGCCAGCAGCCCTTTACAAGGGGCGGCGAACACTGAAGCTTTCTTT.

The J gene is TRBJ2-7, the V gene TRBV5-4; tentative D call: TRBD1 (5 bases). Germline CDR1 is SGHNT and CDR2 is YYREEE (reference sequence). The germline V and J ends were trimmed by 2 bases and 3 bases, with 9 bases remaining between them. The CDR3 has 13 amino acids. CDR3 in amino acids: CASSLGVSYEQYF. CDR3 coding DNA: TGTGCCAGCAGCTTAGGGGTTAGCTACGAGCAGTACTTC.

The CDR3 protein is CASSPNDNRYGYTF. As DNA, the CDR3 is TGTGCCAGCAGTCCCAACGACAACCGCTATGGCTACACCTTC. The chain couples TRBV11-2 to TRBJ1-2; D not certain. Germline CDR1 and CDR2: SGHAT and FQNNGV. Trimming removed 6 bases from V and 4 bases from J, with 15 bases in between. CDR3 length: 14 amino acids.

The genes are TRBV28 and TRBJ1-1, with 8 bases fitting TRBD1. V was clipped by 6 bases and J by 0 bases; unmatched bases: 9. Germline V gene lookup returns CDR1 MDHEN and CDR2 SYDVKM. CDR3 length: 16 amino acids. This chain's CDR3 is CASSLMDRVMNTEAFF. CDR3 DNA sequence: TGTGCCAGCAGCCTTATGGACAGGGTGATGAACACTGAAGCTTTCTTT.

About this clone: The sample contains more than one DNA sequence encoding this CDR3. The chain couples TRBV7-2 to TRBJ2-6, with D possibly TRBD1 on 6 matching bases. The CDR3 runs to 17 residues. Germline V lookup: CDR1 SGHTA, CDR2 FQGNSA. Trimming took 1 base from V and 0 from J, leaving 10 bases between them. The chain's CDR3 is CASSLEGHNSGANVLTF. CDR3 nucleotide sequence: TGTGCCAGCAGCTTAGAGGGACATAACTCTGGGGCCAACGTCCTGACTTTC.

This chain links TRBV7-6 with TRBJ2-3; 16 bases are shared with TRBD2. This CDR3 is built from 16 residues. The ends lost 5 bases at V and 10 bases at J; junction bases unmatched: 9. From germline, CDR1 is SGHVS and CDR2 FNYEAQ. The CDR3 spells CASSLGTSGRANAQYF. The CDR3 DNA reads TGTGCCAGCAGCCTAGGGACTAGCGGGAGGGCCAACGCGCAGTATTTT.

This sequence joins TRBV28 and TRBJ1-2; D uncertain. The germline gives CDR1 MDHEN, CDR2 SYDVKM. This CDR3 is 15 amino acids long. Trimming stripped 4 bases from V and 6 bases from J, with 18 bases between. CDR3 loop: CASSWVVAGRDGYTF. Written as DNA, the CDR3 is TGTGCCAGCAGTTGGGTCGTTGCGGGAAGGGATGGCTACACCTTC.

V is TRBV11-2 and J is TRBJ2-5, with D uncertain. In germline, CDR1 is SGHAT, CDR2 FQNNGV. The CDR3 runs to 11 residues. Trimming stripped 5 bases from V and 5 bases from J, with 6 bases between. The CDR3 spells CASSNPETQYF. DNA for the CDR3: TGTGCCAGCAGCAATCCGGAGACCCAGTACTTC.

The rearrangement links TRBV7-9 to TRBJ2-3, with TRBD2 matching over 8 bases. Germline CDR1 SEHNR, CDR2 FQNEAQ (reference sequence). The CDR3 sequence is 16 residues long. V dropped 1 base and J dropped 5; count of bases not matched to a gene: 8. The CDR3 sequence: CASSLGNSGNRDTQYF. As DNA, the CDR3 is TGTGCCAGCAGCTTAGGGAATAGCGGGAATCGAGATACGCAGTATTTT.

This rearrangement joins TRBV9 to TRBJ2-7; D gene unclear. Germline V gene sequence: CDR1 SGDLS, CDR2 YYNGEE. The CDR3 length is 13 residues. With 0 bases removed from V and 5 bases from J, the gap between germline ends came to 9 bases. Here the CDR3 reads CASSVADGNEQYF. The CDR3, as DNA: TGTGCCAGCAGCGTAGCGGATGGCAACGAGCAGTACTTC.

V gene TRBV7-9 combines with J gene TRBJ1-3; D is ambiguous. The germline V gene encodes CDR1 SEHNR and CDR2 FQNEAQ (reference sequence). V lost 5 bases and J lost 0, with 5 bases in between. The CDR3 spans 13 residues. CDR3 DNA sequence: TGTGCCAGCAGCACCAACTCTGGAAACACCATATATTTT. It yields the protein CASSTNSGNTIYF.

This chain links TRBV28 with TRBJ1-5, with D uncertain. With 5 bases removed from V and 5 bases from J, the gap between germline ends came to 10 bases. Germline V gene data show CDR1 as MDHEN and CDR2 as SYDVKM. The CDR3 is 13 amino acids. The CDR3, as DNA: TGTGCCAGCAGTCCCAACCGGGATCAGCCCCAGCATTTT. Encoded protein: CASSPNRDQPQHF.

This clone was detected only once. V gene TRBV6-5 combines with J gene TRBJ1-5; no reliable D call. V was clipped by 5 bases and J by 6 bases, with 8 bases between them. This CDR3 has 12 amino acids. Germline loops: CDR1 MNHEY, CDR2 SVGAGI. CDR3 DNA: TGTGCCAGCAGTGGGGTGGGTCAGCCCCAGCATTTT. Protein: CASSGVGQPQHF.